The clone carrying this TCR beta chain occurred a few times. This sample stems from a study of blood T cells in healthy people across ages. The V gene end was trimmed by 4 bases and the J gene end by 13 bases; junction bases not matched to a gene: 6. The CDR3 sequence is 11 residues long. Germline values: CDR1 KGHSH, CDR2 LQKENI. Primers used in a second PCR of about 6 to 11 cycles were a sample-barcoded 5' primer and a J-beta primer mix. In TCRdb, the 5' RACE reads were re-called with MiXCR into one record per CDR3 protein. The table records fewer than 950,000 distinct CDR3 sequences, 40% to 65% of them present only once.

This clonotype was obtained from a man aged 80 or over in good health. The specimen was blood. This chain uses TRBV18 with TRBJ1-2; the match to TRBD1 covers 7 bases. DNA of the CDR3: TGTGCCAGCTCACTTCGACAGGGTCCCACCTTC. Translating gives CASSLRQGPTF.